This T cell receptor beta chain was documented in a study of preoperative IRX-2 immunotherapy in early breast cancer. The treatment is: preoperative locoregional IRX-2 cytokine immunotherapy. Patients received preoperative, locoregional IRX-2 cytokine immunotherapy in a phase Ib study. V lost 5 bases and J 6 bases, leaving 8 bases between the germline ends. There are 13 residues in the CDR3. Germline values: CDR1 MNHGY, CDR2 SAAAGT. Sequencing used immunoSEQ multiplex PCR; TCRdb keeps in-frame clones, though not all of them. The sample shows fewer than 25,000 clones, around four fifths of them seen only once.

The gene calls are TRBV6-8 and TRBJ1-6; D is possibly TRBD1 (5 bases). The sequence was collected from a human donor with breast cancer. The material sequenced was lymph node tissue, taken after IRX-2 immunotherapy. The CDR3 DNA reads as TGTGCCAGCAGTACAGGACCTAATTCACCCCTCCACTTT. This codes for CASSTGPNSPLHF.